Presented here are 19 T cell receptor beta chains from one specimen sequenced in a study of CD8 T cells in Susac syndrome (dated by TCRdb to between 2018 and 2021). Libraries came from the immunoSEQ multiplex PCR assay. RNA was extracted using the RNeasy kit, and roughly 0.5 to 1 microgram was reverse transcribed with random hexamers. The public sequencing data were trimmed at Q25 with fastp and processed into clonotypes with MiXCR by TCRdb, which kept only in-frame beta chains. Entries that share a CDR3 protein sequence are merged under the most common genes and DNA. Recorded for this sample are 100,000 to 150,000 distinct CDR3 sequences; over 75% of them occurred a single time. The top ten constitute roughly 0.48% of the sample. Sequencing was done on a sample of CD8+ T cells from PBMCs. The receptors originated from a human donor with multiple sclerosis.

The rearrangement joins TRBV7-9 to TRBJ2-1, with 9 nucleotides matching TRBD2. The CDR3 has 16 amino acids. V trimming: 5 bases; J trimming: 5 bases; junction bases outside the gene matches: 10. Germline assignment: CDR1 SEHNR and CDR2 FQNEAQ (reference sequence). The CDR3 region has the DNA TGTGCCAGCAGCGGGATGGCTAGCGGGGCTGACAATGAGCAGTTCTTC. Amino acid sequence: CASSGMASGADNEQFF. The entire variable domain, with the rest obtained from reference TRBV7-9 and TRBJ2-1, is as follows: DTGVSQNPRHKITKRGQNVTFRCDPISEHNRLYWYRQTLGQGPEFLTYFQNEAQLEKSRLLSDRFSAERPKGSFSTLEIQRTEQGDSAMYLCASSGMASGADNEQFFGPGTRLTVL.

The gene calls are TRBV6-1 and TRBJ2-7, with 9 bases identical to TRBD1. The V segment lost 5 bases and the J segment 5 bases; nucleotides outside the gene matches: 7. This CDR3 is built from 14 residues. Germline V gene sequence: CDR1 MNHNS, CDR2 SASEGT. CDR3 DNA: TGTGCCAGCAGTCCGGGACAGGGACTTAACGAGCAGTACGTC. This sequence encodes CASSPGQGLNEQYV.

CDR3 in amino acids: CASSILVRGNTIYF. CDR3 bases: TGTGCCAGCAGTATACTGGTCCGAGGAAACACCATATATTTT. V gene TRBV12-3 or TRBV12-4 combines with J gene TRBJ1-3; D gene ambiguous. This CDR3 has 14 residues. Trimming shortened V by 5 bases and J by 4 bases, and 12 bases separated the two germline ends.

CDR3 DNA sequence: TGTGCCAGCAGTTTGTCAGCTGGAACACCCTACGAGCAGTACTTC. This gives the protein CASSLSAGTPYEQYF. The chain has TRBV27 and TRBJ2-7, with D hard to call. V lost 3 bases and J lost 2, with 14 bases in between. The CDR3 is 15 residues long. CDR1 and CDR2 (germline): MNHEY, SMNVEV (reference sequence).

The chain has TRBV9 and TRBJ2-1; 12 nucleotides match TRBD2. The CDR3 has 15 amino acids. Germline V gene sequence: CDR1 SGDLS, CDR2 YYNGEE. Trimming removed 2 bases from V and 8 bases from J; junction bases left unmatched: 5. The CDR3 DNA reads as TGTGCCAGCAGCGTGTCTAGCGGGGGGGTGGATGAGCAGTTCTTC. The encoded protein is CASSVSSGGVDEQFF.

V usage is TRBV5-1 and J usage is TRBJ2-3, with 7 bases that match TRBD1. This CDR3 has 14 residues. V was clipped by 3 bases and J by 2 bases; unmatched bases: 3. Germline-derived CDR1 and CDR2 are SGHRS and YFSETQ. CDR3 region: CASSSGQPTDTQYF. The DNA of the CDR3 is TGCGCCAGCAGCTCGGGACAGCCCACAGATACGCAGTATTTT.

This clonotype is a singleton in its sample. CDR3 DNA: TGCGCCAGCAGCCCCCTAGGGACAGGATATCGAACTAATGAAAAACTGTTTTTT. The encoded protein is CASSPLGTGYRTNEKLFF. V gene TRBV4-1 combines with J gene TRBJ1-4, with TRBD1 matching 8 bases. Germline loops: CDR1 MGHRA, CDR2 YSYEKL. This CDR3 comprises 18 residues. V was pared by 4 bases and J by 1 base, with 11 bases of the junction left unmatched.

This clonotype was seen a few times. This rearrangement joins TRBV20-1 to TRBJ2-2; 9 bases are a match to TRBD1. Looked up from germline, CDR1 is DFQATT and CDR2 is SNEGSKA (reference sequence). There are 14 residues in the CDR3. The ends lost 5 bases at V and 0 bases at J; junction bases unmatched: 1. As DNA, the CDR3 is TGCAGTGCTCGGGACAGGGCGAACACCGGGGAGCTGTTTTTT. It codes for CSARDRANTGELFF.

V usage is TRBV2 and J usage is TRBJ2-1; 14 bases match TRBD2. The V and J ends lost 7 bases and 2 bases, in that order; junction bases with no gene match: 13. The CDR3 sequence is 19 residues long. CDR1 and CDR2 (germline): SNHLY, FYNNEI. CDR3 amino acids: CASNYAGTSGRTAYNEQFF. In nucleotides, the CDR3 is TGTGCCAGCAACTACGCAGGGACTAGCGGGAGAACGGCCTACAATGAGCAGTTCTTC.

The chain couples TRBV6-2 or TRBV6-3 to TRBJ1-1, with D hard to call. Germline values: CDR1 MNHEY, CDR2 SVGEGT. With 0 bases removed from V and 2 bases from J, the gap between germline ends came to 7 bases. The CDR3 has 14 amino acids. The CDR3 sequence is CASSYSNLNTEAFF. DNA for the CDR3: TGTGCCAGCAGTTACTCGAACCTAAACACTGAAGCTTTCTTT.

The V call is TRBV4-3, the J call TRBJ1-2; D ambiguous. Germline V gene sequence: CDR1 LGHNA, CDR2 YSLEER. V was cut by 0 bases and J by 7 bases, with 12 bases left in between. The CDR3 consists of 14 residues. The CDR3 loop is CASSQDRSGGGYTF. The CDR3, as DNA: TGCGCCAGCAGCCAAGATCGTAGTGGAGGTGGCTACACCTTC.

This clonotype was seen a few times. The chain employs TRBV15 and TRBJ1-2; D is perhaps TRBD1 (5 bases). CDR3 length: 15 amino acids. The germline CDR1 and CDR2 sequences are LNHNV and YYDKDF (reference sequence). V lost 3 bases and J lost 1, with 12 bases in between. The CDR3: CATSRDWGGNYGYTF. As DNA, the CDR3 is TGTGCCACCAGCAGGGATTGGGGGGGTAACTATGGCTACACCTTC.

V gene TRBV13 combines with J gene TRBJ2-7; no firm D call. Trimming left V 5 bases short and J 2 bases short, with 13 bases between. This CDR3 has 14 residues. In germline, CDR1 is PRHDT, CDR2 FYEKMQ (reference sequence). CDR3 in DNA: TGTGCCAGCAGCCGGGTAGGCAGCCCCTACGAGCAGTACTTC. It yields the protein CASSRVGSPYEQYF. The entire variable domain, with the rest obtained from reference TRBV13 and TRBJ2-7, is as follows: AAGVIQSPRHLIKEKRETATLKCYPIPRHDTVYWYQQGPGQDPQFLISFYEKMQSDKGSIPDRFSAQQFSDYHSELNMSSLELGDSALYFCASSRVGSPYEQYFGPGTRLTVT.

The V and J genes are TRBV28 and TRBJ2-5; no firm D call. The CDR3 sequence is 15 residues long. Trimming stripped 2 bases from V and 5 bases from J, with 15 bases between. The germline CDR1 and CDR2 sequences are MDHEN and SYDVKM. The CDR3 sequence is CASSLTVASGETQYF. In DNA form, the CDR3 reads TGTGCCAGCAGTTTAACGGTTGCTTCTGGTGAGACCCAGTACTTC.

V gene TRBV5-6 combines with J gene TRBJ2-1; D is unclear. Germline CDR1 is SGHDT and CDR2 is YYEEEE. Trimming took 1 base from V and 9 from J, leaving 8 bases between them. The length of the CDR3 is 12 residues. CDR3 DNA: TGTGCCAGCAGCTTGATTCCGTCTGAGCAGTTCTTC. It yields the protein CASSLIPSEQFF.

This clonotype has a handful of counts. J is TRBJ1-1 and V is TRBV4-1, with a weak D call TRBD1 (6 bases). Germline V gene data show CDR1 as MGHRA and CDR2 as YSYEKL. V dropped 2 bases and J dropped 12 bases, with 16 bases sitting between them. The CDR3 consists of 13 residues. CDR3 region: CASSQFGNREPFF. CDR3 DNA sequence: TGCGCCAGCAGCCAATTTGGGAACAGGGAACCTTTCTTT.

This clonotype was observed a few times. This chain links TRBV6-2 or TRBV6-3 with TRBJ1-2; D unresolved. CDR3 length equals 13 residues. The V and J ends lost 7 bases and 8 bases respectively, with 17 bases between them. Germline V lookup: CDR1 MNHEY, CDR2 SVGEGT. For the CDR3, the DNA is TGTGCCAGCACCCGGCCAACGTCGCAGGGCTACACCTTC. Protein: CASTRPTSQGYTF.

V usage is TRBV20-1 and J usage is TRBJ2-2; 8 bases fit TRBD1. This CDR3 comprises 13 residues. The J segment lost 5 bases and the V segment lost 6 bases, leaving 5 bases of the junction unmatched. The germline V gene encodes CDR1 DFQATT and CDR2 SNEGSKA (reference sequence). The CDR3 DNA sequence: TGCAGTGCCGTCGGGACAGGAACCGGGGAGCTGTTTTTT. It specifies CSAVGTGTGELFF.

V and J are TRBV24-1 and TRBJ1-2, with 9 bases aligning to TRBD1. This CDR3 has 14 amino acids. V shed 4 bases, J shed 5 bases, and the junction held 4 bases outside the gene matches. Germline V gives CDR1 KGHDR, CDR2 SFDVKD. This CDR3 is CATSDPDRGYGYTF. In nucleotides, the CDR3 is TGTGCCACCAGTGACCCGGACAGGGGATATGGCTACACCTTC.